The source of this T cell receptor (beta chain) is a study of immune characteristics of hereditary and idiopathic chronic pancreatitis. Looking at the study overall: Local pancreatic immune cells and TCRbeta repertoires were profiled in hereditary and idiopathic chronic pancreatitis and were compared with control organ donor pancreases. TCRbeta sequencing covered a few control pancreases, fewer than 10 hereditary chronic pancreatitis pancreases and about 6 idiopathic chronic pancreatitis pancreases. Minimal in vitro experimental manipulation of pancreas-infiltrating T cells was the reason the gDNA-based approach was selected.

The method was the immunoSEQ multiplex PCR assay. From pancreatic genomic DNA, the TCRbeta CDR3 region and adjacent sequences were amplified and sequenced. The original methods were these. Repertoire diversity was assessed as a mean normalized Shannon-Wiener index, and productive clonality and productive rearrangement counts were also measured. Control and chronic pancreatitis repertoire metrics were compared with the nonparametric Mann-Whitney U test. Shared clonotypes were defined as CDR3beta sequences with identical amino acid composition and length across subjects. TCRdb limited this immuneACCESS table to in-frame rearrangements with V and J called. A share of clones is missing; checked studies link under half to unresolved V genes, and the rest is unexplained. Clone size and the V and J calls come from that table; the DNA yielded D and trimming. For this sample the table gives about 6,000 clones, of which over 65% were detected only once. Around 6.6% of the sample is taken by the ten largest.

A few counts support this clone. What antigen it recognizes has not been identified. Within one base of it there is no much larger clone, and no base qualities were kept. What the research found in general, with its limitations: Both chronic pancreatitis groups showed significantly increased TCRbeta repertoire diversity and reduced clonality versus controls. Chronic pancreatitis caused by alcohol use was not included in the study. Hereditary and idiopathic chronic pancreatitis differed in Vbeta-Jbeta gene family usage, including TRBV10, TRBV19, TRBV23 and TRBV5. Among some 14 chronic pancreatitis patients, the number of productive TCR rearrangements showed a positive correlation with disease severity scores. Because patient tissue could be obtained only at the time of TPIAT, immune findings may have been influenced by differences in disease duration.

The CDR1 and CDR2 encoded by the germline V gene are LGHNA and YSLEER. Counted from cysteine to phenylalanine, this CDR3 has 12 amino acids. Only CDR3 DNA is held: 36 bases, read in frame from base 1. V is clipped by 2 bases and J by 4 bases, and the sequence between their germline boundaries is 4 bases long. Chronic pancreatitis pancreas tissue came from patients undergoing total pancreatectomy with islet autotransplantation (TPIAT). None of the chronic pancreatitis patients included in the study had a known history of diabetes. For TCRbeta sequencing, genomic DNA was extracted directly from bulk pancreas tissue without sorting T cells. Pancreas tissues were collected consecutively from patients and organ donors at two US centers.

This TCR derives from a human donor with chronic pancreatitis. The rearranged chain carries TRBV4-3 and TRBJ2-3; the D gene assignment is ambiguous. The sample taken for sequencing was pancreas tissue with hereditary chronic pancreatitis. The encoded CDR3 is CASSQRADTQYF. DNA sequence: TGCGCCAGCAGCCAAAGGGCAGATACGCAGTATTTT.